The 4 T cell receptor beta chains below were found in one sample sequenced in a study of blood T cells in healthy people across ages. Primers used in a second PCR of about 6 to 12 cycles were a sample-barcoded 5' primer and a J-beta primer mix. TCRdb analysed the 5' RACE reads with MiXCR anew, one entry per CDR3 protein. The sample has about 590,000 distinct CDR3 sequences, under 30% seen once; the top ten hold approximately 14%. Sequencing was done on a sample of blood. The receptors stem from a woman older than 75 in good health.

This clonotype has ten or more counts. The chain recombines TRBV29-1 with TRBJ2-5; D gene unclear. V lost 8 bases to trimming and J lost 4 bases, with 11 bases between them. The germline V gene has CDR1 SQVTM and CDR2 ANQGSEA. The CDR3 runs to 11 residues. CDR3: CSLRSGETQYF. The CDR3 bases are TGCAGCCTCCGGTCTGGAGAGACCCAGTACTTC.

This clonotype was detected many times. The rearrangement links TRBV30 to TRBJ2-7, with TRBD2 matching 10 bases. This CDR3 has 11 amino acids. Germline V CDR1 and CDR2: GTSNPN, SVGIG (reference sequence). The trim removed 8 bases at V and 2 bases at J, leaving 0 bases unmatched. CDR3 loop: CAGTSAYEQYF. The CDR3 nucleotides read TGTGCCGGGACTAGCGCCTACGAGCAGTACTTC.

The chain uses TRBV30 and TRBJ2-5; D is perhaps TRBD1 or TRBD2 (6 bases each). Deletions cut 0 bases from V and 4 bases from J, with 15 bases between. CDR1 is GTSNPN, CDR2 SVGIG, per germline (reference sequence). The CDR3 sequence is 15 residues long. The CDR3 DNA reads TGTGCCTGGAGTGTACAGAGGGGGGCCGGAGAGACCCAGTACTTC. Residues: CAWSVQRGAGETQYF.

Concerning this clonotype: A much bigger clone sits one base away, suggesting this may be a read error. V is TRBV7-2 and J is TRBJ2-5; no clear D. Looked up from germline, CDR1 is SGHTA and CDR2 is FQGNSA. V lost 0 bases and J 13 bases, leaving 12 bases between the germline ends. This CDR3 comprises 12 residues. The CDR3 loop reads CASSLANGLLYF. CDR3 bases: TGTGCCAGCAGCTTAGCGAACGGGTTGCTGTACTTC.